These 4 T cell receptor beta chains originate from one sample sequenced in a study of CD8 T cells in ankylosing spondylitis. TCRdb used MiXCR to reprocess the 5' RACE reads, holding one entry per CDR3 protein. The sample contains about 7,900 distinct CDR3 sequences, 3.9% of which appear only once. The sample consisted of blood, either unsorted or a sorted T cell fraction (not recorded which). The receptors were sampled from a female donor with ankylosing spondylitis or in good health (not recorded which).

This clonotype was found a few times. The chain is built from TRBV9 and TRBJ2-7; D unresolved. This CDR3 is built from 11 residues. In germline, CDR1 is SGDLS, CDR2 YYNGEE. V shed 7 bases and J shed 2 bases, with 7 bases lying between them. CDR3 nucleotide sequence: TGTGCCAGCGGCTCCCCCTACGAGCAGTACTTC. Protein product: CASGSPYEQYF. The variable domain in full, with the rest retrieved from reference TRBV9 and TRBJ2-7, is DSGVTQTPKHLITATGQRVTLRCSPRSGDLSVYWYQQSLDQGLQFLIQYYNGEERAKGNILERFSAQQFPDLHSELNLSSLELGDSALYFCASGSPYEQYFGPGTRLTVT.

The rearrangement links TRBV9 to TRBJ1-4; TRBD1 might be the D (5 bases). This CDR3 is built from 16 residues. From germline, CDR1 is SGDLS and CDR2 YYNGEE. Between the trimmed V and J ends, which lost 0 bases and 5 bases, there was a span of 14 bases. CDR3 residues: CASSVESGTPNEKLFF. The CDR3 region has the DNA TGTGCCAGCAGCGTAGAGAGTGGGACCCCAAATGAAAAACTGTTTTTT.

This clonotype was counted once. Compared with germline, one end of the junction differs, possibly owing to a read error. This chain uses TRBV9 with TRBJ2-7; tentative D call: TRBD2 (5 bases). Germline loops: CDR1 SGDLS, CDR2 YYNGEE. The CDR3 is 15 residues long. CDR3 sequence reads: CASSVAGSVDYQQYF. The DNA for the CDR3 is TGTGCCAGCAGCGTAGCGGGTAGCGTCGACTACCAGCAGTACTTC.

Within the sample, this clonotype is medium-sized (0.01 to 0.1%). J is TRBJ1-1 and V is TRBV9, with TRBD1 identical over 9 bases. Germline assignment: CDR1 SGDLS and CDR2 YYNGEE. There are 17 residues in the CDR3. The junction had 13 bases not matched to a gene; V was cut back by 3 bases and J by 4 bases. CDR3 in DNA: TGTGCCAGCAGCGGACGGACCGGGACAGGGATCGGCACTGAAGCTTTCTTT. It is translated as CASSGRTGTGIGTEAFF.